This record concerns one T cell receptor beta chain sequence. Original processing methods: Nucleated cell number was recorded as an estimate derived from reference gene primer amplification. Profiling relied on immunoSEQ multiplex PCR, and the TCRdb table lists in-frame clones only, not all of them. V, J and clone size are those of that table, while D and trimming were read from the DNA. This sample yields approximately 200,000 clones, of which 85% are seen a single time; about 19% belongs to the top ten. This sample stems from a study of blood T cell repertoires in COVID-19. CDR3 length equals 13 residues. CDR1 and CDR2 from the germline V gene are MNHEY and SVGAGI. V gave up 5 bases and J gave up 10 bases; unmatched junction bases: 5.

The sequenced sample consisted of PBMCs or T cells enriched from blood (not recorded which). This sequence joins TRBV6-5 and TRBJ1-4; 9 bases line up with TRBD1. The sequence was collected from a man between 35 and 55 years old who had recovered from COVID-19. The CDR3: CASSRGQGGKLFF. The CDR3 nucleotides read TGTGCCAGCAGTAGGGGACAGGGAGGAAAACTGTTTTTT.